The 5 T cell receptor beta chains given below trace back to one sample, sequenced in a study of cytomegalovirus exposure and HLA in healthy donors. PCR primers comprised 60 Vbeta and 13 Jbeta primers. Measured with immunoSEQ multiplex PCR; TCRdb has only the in-frame clones, and not every one. The sample carries about 190,000 clones, roughly 79% recorded once. Sequenced: PBMCs. These TCRs come from a woman between 18 and 29 years old in good health and CMV-seronegative.

This chain links TRBV4-1 with TRBJ2-7, with D possibly being TRBD1 (7 bases). The CDR3 runs 16 residues. CDR1 is MGHRA and CDR2 is YSYEKL in the germline V gene. V lost 1 base to trimming and J lost 3 bases, with 16 bases between them. The chain's CDR3 is CASSQVPGRGDYEQYF. DNA for the CDR3: TGCGCCAGCAGCCAAGTGCCCGGCAGGGGGGACTACGAGCAGTACTTC.

The chain uses TRBV6-1 and TRBJ1-6; 7 bases match TRBD1. The CDR3 is made up of 14 amino acids. The V gene's germline CDR1 is MNHNS and CDR2 SASEGT. With 4 bases clipped from V and 7 bases from J, the junction kept 4 bases outside the gene matches. The CDR3 nucleotides are TGTGCCAGCAGTGGGGGACAGCCGAATTCACCCCTCCACTTT. It codes for CASSGGQPNSPLHF.

V usage is TRBV28 and J usage is TRBJ1-3, with 7 nucleotides matching TRBD1. The ends lost 8 bases at V and 0 bases at J; junction bases unmatched: 4. Germline values: CDR1 MDHEN, CDR2 SYDVKM. The CDR3 sequence is 14 residues long. The CDR3 region is CASERDSSGNTIYF. The CDR3 DNA is TGTGCCAGCGAAAGGGACAGCTCTGGAAACACCATATATTTT.

A few counts support this clone. V is TRBV6-1 and J is TRBJ2-3, with unresolved D. Trimming took 7 bases from V and 5 from J, leaving 16 bases between them. Per the germline V gene, CDR1 is MNHNS and CDR2 is SASEGT. This CDR3 region has 14 residues. CDR3 loop: CASTQWAVRDTQYF. Written as DNA, the CDR3 is TGTGCCAGCACCCAGTGGGCAGTTAGAGATACGCAGTATTTT.

A remark on this clone: At the DNA level, this CDR3 is encoded by other sequences in the same sample as well. The chain is built from TRBV6-6 and TRBJ1-5, with D possibly TRBD1 on 6 matching bases. CDR3 length: 14 amino acids. CDR1 MNHNY and CDR2 SVGAGI come from the germline V gene (reference sequence). V lost 0 bases to trimming and J lost 6 bases, with 9 bases between them. In DNA form, the CDR3 reads TGTGCCAGCAGTTACTCACAGGGAAGTCAGCCCCAGCATTTT. This gives the protein CASSYSQGSQPQHF.